This TCR beta chain was recorded in a study of cytomegalovirus exposure and HLA in healthy donors. Study-level results: The study put 150 to 200 TCR beta chains on its list as cytomegalovirus-associated.

About this clone: Antigen specificity is unknown.

Data came from immunoSEQ multiplex PCR; TCRdb stores just in-frame clones and leaves some out. In the table there are more than 250,000 clones, roughly 87% of which are singletons. V was clipped by 1 base and J by 4 bases, with 14 bases between them. CDR1 SGHRS and CDR2 YFSETQ come from the germline V gene. This CDR3 is built from 15 residues. This receptor was identified in a woman aged 25-40 years in good health and CMV-seropositive. Sequenced sample: PBMCs. The chain couples TRBV5-1 to TRBJ1-2; no firm D call. The CDR3 loop reads CASSLSAGLGYGYTF. In DNA, the CDR3 is TGCGCCAGCAGCTTGTCCGCAGGTCTAGGCTATGGCTACACCTTC.